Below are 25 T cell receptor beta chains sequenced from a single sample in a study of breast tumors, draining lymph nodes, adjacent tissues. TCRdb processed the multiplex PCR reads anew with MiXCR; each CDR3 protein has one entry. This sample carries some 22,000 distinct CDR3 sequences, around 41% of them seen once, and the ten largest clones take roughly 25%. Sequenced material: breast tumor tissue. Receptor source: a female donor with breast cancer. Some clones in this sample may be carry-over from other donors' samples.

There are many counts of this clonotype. CDR3 residues: CASSRRGAARSGVSYNEQFF. The DNA of the CDR3 is TGTGCCAGCAGCCGGAGGGGGGCAGCCAGGTCTGGAGTTTCCTACAATGAGCAGTTCTTC. The chain couples TRBV7-3 to TRBJ2-1; either TRBD1 or TRBD2 may supply D (6 bases each). The CDR3 contains 20 residues. V lost 5 bases and J lost 1, with 27 bases in between. Germline CDR1 and CDR2: SGHTA and FQGTGA.

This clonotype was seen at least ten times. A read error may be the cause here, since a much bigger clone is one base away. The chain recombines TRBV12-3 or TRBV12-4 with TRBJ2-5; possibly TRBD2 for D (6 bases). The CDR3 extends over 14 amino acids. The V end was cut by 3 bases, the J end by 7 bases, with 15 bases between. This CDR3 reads CASSFTSPTGTQYF. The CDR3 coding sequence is TGTGCCAGCAGTTTCACTAGCCCCACGGGGACCCAGTACTTC.

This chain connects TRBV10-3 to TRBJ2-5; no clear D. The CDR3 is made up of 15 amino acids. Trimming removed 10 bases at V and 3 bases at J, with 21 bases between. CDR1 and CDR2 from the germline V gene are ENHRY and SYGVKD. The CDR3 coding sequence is TGTGCCACCGCACGGGCAGTAGACTCCGAAGAGACCCAGTACTTC. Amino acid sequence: CATARAVDSEETQYF.

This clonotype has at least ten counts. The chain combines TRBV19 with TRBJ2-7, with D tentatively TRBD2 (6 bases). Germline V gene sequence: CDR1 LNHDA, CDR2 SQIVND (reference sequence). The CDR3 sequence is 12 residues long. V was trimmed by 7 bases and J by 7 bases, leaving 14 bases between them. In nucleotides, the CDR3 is TGTGCCAGTACCCCCGGAGGGCCTGAGCAGTACTTC. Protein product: CASTPGGPEQYF.

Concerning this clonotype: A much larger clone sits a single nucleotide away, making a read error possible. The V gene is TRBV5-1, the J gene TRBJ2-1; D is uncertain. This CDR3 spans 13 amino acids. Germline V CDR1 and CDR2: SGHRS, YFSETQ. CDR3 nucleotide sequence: TGCGCCAGCAGCTCCTTCTCCTACAATGACCAGTTCTTC. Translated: CASSSFSYNDQFF.

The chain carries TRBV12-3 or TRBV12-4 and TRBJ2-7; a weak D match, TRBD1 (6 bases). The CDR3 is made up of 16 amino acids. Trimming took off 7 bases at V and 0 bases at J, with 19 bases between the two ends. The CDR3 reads CASTQGGRGDSYEQYF. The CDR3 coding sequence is TGTGCCAGCACCCAAGGCGGCAGGGGTGACTCCTACGAGCAGTACTTC.

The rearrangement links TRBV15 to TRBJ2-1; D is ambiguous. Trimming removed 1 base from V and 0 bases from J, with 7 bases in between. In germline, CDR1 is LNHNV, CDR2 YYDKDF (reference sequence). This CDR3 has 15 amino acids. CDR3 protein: CATSRGKNSYNEQFF. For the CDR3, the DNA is TGTGCCACCAGCAGAGGGAAGAACTCCTACAATGAGCAGTTCTTC.

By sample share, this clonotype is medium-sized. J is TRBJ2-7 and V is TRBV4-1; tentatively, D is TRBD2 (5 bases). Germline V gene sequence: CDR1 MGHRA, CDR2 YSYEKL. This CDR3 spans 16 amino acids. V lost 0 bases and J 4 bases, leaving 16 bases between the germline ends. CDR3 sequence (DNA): TGCGCCAGCAGCCAAGATCGCCCGGGATCTTTATACGAGCAGTACTTC. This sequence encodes CASSQDRPGSLYEQYF.

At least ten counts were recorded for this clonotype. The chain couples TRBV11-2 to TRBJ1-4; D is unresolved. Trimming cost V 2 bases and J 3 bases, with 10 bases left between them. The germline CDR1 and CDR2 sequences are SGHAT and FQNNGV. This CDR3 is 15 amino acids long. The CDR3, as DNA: TGTGCCAGCAGCTTAACCCCCGGGGCTAATGAAAAACTGTTTTTT. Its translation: CASSLTPGANEKLFF.

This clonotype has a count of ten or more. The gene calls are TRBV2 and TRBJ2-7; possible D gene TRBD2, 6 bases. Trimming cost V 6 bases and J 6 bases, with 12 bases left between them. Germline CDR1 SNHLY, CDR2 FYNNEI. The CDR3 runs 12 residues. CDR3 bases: TGTGCCAGCAGCTTCCCAGCGGGCGAGCAGTACTTC. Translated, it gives CASSFPAGEQYF.

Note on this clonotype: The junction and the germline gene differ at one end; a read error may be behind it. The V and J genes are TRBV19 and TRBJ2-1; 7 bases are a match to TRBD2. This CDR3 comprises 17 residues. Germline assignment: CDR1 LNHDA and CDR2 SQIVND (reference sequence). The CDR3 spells CASSIVRAGTTYNEQSF. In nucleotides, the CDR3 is TGTGCCAGTAGTATAGTCCGAGCGGGAACCACCTACAATGAGCAGTCCTTC. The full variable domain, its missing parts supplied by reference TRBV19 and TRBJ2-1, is DGGITQSPKYLFRKEGQNVTLSCEQNLNHDAMYWYRQDPGQGLRLIYYSQIVNDFQKGDIAEGYSVSREKKESFPLTVTSAQKNPTAFYLCASSIVRAGTTYNEQSFGPGTRLTVL.

CDR3 DNA: TGTGCCACCAGTGTTTCAGGGGATACGCAGTATTTT. This codes for CATSVSGDTQYF. V is TRBV24-1 and J is TRBJ2-3; D might be TRBD1 (5 bases). V was pared by 5 bases and J by 6 bases, with 8 bases between. CDR3 length: 12 amino acids. In germline, CDR1 is KGHDR, CDR2 SFDVKD.

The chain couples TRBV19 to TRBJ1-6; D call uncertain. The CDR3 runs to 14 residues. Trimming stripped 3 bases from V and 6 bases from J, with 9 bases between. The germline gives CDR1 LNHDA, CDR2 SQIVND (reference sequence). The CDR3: CASSIQQSNSPLHF. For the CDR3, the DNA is TGTGCCAGTAGTATCCAACAGAGTAATTCACCCCTCCACTTT. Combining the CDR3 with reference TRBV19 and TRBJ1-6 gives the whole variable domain DGGITQSPKYLFRKEGQNVTLSCEQNLNHDAMYWYRQDPGQGLRLIYYSQIVNDFQKGDIAEGYSVSREKKESFPLTVTSAQKNPTAFYLCASSIQQSNSPLHFGNGTRLTVT.

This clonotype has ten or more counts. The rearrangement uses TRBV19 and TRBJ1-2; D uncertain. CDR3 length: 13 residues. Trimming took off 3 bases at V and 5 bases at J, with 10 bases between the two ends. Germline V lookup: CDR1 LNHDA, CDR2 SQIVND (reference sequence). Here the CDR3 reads CASSIGRSYGYTF. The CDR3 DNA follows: TGTGCCAGTAGTATCGGACGGTCGTATGGCTACACCTTC.

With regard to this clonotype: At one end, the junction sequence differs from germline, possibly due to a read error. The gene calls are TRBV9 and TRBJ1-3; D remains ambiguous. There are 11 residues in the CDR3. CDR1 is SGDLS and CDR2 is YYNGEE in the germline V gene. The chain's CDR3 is CASSNGPTGHF. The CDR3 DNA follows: TGTGCCAGCAGCAACGGACCAACCGGACATTTT.

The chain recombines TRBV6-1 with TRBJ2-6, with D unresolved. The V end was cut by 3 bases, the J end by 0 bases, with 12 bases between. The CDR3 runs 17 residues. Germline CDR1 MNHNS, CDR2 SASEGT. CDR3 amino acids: CASSEMGGTSGANVLTF. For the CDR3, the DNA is TGTGCCAGCAGTGAGATGGGTGGAACCTCTGGGGCCAACGTCCTGACTTTC.

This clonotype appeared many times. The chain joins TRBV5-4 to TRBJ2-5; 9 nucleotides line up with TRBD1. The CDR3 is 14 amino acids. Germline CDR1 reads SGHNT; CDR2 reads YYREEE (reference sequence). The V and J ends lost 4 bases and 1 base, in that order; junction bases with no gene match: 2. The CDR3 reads CASSQGQGQETQYF. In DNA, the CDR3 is TGTGCCAGCAGCCAGGGACAGGGCCAAGAGACCCAGTACTTC.

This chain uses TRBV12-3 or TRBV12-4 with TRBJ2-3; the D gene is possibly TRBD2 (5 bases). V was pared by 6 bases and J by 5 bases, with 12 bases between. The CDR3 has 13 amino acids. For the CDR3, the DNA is TGTGCCAGCAGCTTAAGCGGTGGAGATACGCAGTATTTT. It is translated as CASSLSGGDTQYF.

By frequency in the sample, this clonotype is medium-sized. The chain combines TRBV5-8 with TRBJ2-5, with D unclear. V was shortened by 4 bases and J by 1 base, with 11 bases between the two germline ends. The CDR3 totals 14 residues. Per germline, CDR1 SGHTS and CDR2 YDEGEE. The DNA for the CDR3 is TGTGCCAGCAGCCTGAACAGCGCCCAAGAGACCCAGTACTTC. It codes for CASSLNSAQETQYF.

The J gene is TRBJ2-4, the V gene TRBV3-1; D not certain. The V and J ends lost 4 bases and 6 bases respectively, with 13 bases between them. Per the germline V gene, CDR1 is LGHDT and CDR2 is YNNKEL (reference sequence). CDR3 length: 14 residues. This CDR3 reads CASSPHGGGNIQYF. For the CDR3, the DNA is TGTGCCAGCAGCCCGCACGGCGGTGGAAACATTCAGTACTTC. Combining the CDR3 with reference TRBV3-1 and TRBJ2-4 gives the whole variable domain DTAVSQTPKYLVTQMGNDKSIKCEQNLGHDTMYWYKQDSKKFLKIMFSYNNKELIINETVPNRFSPKSPDKAHLNLHINSLELGDSAVYFCASSPHGGGNIQYFGAGTRLSVL.

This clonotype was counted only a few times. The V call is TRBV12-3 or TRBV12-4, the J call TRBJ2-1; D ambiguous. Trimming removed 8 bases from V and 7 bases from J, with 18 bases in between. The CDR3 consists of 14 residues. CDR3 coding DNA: TGTGCCAGCGCTAGGGCGGACCGGCTAAATGAGCAGTTCTTC. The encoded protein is CASARADRLNEQFF.

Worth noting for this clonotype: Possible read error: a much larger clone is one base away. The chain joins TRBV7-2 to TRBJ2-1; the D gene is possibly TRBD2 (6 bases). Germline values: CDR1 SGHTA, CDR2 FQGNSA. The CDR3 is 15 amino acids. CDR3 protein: CASSLLANSYNEQLF. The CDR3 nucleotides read TGTGCCAGCAGCTTACTAGCGAACTCCTACAATGAGCAGCTCTTC.

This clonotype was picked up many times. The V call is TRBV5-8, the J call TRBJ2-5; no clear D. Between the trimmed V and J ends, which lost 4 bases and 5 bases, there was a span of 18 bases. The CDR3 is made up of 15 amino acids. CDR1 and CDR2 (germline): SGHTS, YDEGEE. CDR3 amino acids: CASSPKRTAGETQYF. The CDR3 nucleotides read TGTGCCAGCAGCCCAAAACGGACGGCCGGGGAGACCCAGTACTTC.

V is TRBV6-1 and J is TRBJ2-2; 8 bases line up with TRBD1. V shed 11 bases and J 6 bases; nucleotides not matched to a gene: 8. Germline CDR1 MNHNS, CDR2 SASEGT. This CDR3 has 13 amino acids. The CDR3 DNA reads TGTGCCTGCCAGACAGGGGAGGCCGGGGAGCTGTTTTTT. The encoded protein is CACQTGEAGELFF.

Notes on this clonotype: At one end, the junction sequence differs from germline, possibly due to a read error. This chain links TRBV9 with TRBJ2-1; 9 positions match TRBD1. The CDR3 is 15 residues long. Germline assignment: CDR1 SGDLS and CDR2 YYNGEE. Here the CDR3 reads CASSVTGTGHNEPFF. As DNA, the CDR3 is TGTGCCAGCAGCGTTACCGGGACAGGGCACAATGAGCCGTTCTTC.